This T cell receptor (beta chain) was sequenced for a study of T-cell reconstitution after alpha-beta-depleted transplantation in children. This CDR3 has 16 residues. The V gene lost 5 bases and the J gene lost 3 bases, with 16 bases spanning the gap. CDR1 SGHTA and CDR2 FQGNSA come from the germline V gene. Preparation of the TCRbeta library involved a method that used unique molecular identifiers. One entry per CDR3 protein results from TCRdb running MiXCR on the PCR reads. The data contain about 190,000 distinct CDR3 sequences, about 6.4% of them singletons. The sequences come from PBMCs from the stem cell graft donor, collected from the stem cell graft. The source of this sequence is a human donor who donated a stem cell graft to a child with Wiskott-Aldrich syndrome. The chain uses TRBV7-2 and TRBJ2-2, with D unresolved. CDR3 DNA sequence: TGTGCCAGCAGCCTTCCCAAAGTCCCCTACACCGGGGAGCTGTTTTTT. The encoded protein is CASSLPKVPYTGELFF.